This is a list of T cell receptor beta chains from one sample in a study of T cells expressing NK-cell markers. From its re-call of the 5' RACE reads, TCRdb lists each CDR3 protein once, without DNA. The table gives about 460,000 distinct CDR3 sequences; the top ten clones make up 1.4% of it. The sample taken for sequencing was blood T cells: a sorted CD56 or NKG2C T cell subset, CD4+ or CD8+ T cells, or bulk PBMC T cells (not recorded which). The receptors come from a woman aged 50 to 65 in good health. Both conserved end residues are part of each CDR3. Each record gives: V gene, CDR3 length, J gene, CDR3 protein.

v_gene: TRBV12-3/TRBV12-4; len: 17; j_gene: TRBJ2-4; CDR3aa: CASSFSIGVAGGGGQYF
v_gene: TRBV29-1; len: 13; j_gene: TRBJ1-1; CDR3aa: CSVVGSTGAEAFF
v_gene: TRBV11-2; len: 15; j_gene: TRBJ2-1; CDR3aa: CASSSRLARHNEQFF
v_gene: TRBV5-1; len: 13; j_gene: TRBJ1-3; CDR3aa: CASSPDRTNTIYF
v_gene: TRBV29-1; len: 17; j_gene: TRBJ2-2; CDR3aa: CSVGGLRGRTNTGELFF
v_gene: TRBV7-3; len: 15; j_gene: TRBJ2-2; CDR3aa: CASSSTQGEAGELFF
v_gene: TRBV25-1; len: 14; j_gene: TRBJ2-3; CDR3aa: CASRTSGGTDTQYF
v_gene: TRBV29-1; len: 15; j_gene: TRBJ1-3; CDR3aa: CSVVDLDGAGNTIYF
v_gene: TRBV7-2; len: 15; j_gene: TRBJ1-3; CDR3aa: CASSEPGRSGNTIYF
v_gene: TRBV20-1; len: 13; j_gene: TRBJ1-1; CDR3aa: CSADAAANTEAFF
v_gene: TRBV12-3/TRBV12-4; len: 15; j_gene: TRBJ1-6; CDR3aa: CASSWRTGSNSPLHF
v_gene: TRBV7-9; len: 13; j_gene: TRBJ2-2; CDR3aa: CASSLLVGGELFF
v_gene: TRBV19; len: 15; j_gene: TRBJ2-3; CDR3aa: CASSTGTRSPDTQYF
v_gene: TRBV2; len: 15; j_gene: TRBJ1-5; CDR3aa: CASSETGVGNQPQHF